Listed here are 18 T cell receptor beta chains from one sample, sequenced in a study of control samples from healthy donors and cancer patients. Only in-frame clones appear in the TCRdb table, and some are missing; sequencing was by immunoSEQ multiplex PCR. Its table lists about 200,000 clones. The sequenced sample consisted of blood. The receptors here all came from a woman under 40 in good health.

The gene calls are TRBV27 and TRBJ1-5; a possible D gene is TRBD1 (5 bases). V was pared by 7 bases and J by 0 bases, with 13 bases between. Germline assignment: CDR1 MNHEY and CDR2 SMNVEV (reference sequence). The CDR3 has 15 amino acids. In DNA form, the CDR3 reads TGTGCCAGCAATGTCGGGGGGTATAGCAATCAGCCCCAGCATTTT. This sequence encodes CASNVGGYSNQPQHF.

The chain carries TRBV4-1 and TRBJ2-1; no firm D call. The germline gives CDR1 MGHRA, CDR2 YSYEKL. The CDR3 has 16 amino acids. V was clipped by 3 bases and J by 2 bases, with 14 bases between them. DNA for the CDR3: TGCGCCAGCAGCCACGGATCCGGGCTAACCTACAATGAGCAGTTCTTC. Protein: CASSHGSGLTYNEQFF.

The chain joins TRBV28 to TRBJ1-1; possible D gene TRBD1, 6 bases. The CDR3 runs 13 residues. CDR1 is MDHEN and CDR2 is SYDVKM in the germline V gene. Trimming took off 2 bases at V and 5 bases at J, with 9 bases between the two ends. CDR3 protein: CASSLPRGTEAFF. In DNA form, the CDR3 reads TGTGCCAGCAGTTTACCCAGGGGAACTGAAGCTTTCTTT.

The rearrangement links TRBV7-6 to TRBJ1-5; tentative D call: TRBD1 (5 bases). The germline CDR1 and CDR2 sequences are SGHVS and FNYEAQ. The CDR3 has 18 amino acids. Trimming removed 2 bases from V and 5 bases from J, with 22 bases in between. This CDR3 reads CASSLIGRGRGADQPQHF. The DNA for the CDR3 is TGTGCCAGCAGCTTAATAGGTCGGGGGAGGGGCGCAGATCAGCCCCAGCATTTT.

The rearrangement joins TRBV28 to TRBJ2-7, with 11 positions matching TRBD2. Germline assignment: CDR1 MDHEN and CDR2 SYDVKM. The CDR3 consists of 15 residues. V trimming: 5 bases; J trimming: 3 bases; junction bases outside the gene matches: 6. The CDR3 loop reads CASSRTSGGVYEQYF. The CDR3 DNA is TGTGCCAGCAGTCGTACTAGCGGGGGAGTCTACGAGCAGTACTTC. Supplemented by reference TRBV28 and TRBJ2-7, the full variable domain reads DVKVTQSSRYLVKRTGEKVFLECVQDMDHENMFWYRQDPGLGLRLIYFSYDVKMKEKGDIPEGYSVSREKKERFSLILESASTNQTSMYLCASSRTSGGVYEQYFGPGTRLTVT.

This sequence joins TRBV3-1 (or the pseudogene TRBV3-2) and TRBJ1-2; D is perhaps TRBD1 (6 bases). Trimming shortened V by 5 bases and J by 2 bases, and 12 bases separated the two germline ends. CDR3 length: 14 residues. Germline CDR1 and CDR2: LGHDT and YNNKEL (reference sequence). This chain's CDR3 is CASSSDRRNYGYTF. CDR3 bases: TGTGCCAGCAGCAGTGACAGGAGAAACTATGGCTACACCTTC.

V is TRBV3-1 (or the pseudogene TRBV3-2) and J is TRBJ1-1; D uncertain. The CDR3 has 14 amino acids. With 3 bases removed from V and 2 bases from J, the gap between germline ends came to 10 bases. Germline CDR1 and CDR2: LGHDT and YNNKEL (reference sequence). Written as DNA, the CDR3 is TGTGCCAGCAGCCACCATGACACTAACACTGAAGCTTTCTTT. Amino acids: CASSHHDTNTEAFF.

This chain links TRBV7-9 with TRBJ2-3; D not resolved. The CDR3 covers 13 residues. The V gene lost 7 bases and the J gene lost 2 bases, with 10 bases spanning the gap. Germline assignment: CDR1 SEHNR and CDR2 FQNEAQ (reference sequence). Written as DNA, the CDR3 is TGTGCCAGCACCTTGGGGAACACAGATACGCAGTATTTT. This codes for CASTLGNTDTQYF.

The gene calls are TRBV19 and TRBJ1-2, with a weak D call TRBD1 (6 bases). This CDR3 has 13 residues. Trimming stripped 10 bases from V and 6 bases from J, with 18 bases between. Germline V CDR1 and CDR2: LNHDA, SQIVND (reference sequence). The CDR3 nucleotides are TGTGCCACCAAAGACAGGCCGTGGGATGGCTACACCTTC. Translated, it gives CATKDRPWDGYTF.

The rearrangement uses TRBV14 and TRBJ1-1; tentative D call: TRBD1 (6 bases). V gave up 0 bases and J gave up 8 bases, with 10 bases separating them. The CDR3 runs to 13 residues. Germline assignment: CDR1 SGHDN and CDR2 FVKESK. The CDR3 sequence is CASSQERQEEAFF. CDR3 coding DNA: TGTGCCAGCAGCCAAGAGCGACAGGAGGAAGCTTTCTTT.

The chain combines TRBV6-5 with TRBJ1-5, with 8 nucleotides matching TRBD1. The CDR3 runs 14 residues. After removal of 6 bases from V and 7 bases from J, the junction contained 8 bases not matched to a gene. Germline-derived CDR1 and CDR2 are MNHEY and SVGAGI. Here the CDR3 DNA reads TGTGCCAGCAGGGCCCAGGGGGCCGGACAGCCCCAGCATTTT. Protein: CASRAQGAGQPQHF.

This chain connects TRBV12-3 or TRBV12-4 to TRBJ2-5; TRBD1 is a possible D gene (5 bases). This CDR3 is 12 amino acids long. Trimming took off 11 bases at V and 3 bases at J, with 13 bases between the two ends. CDR3 nucleotide sequence: TGTGCCTCCGCCAGGGAAGAAGAGACCCAGTACTTC. As protein: CASAREEETQYF.

This chain links TRBV12-3 or TRBV12-4 with TRBJ1-2, with D hard to call. Trimming stripped 6 bases from V and 8 bases from J, with 10 bases between. This CDR3 has 11 residues. Written as DNA, the CDR3 is TGTGCCAGCAGGGGTGATAGGGGCTACACCTTC. Translation: CASRGDRGYTF.

J is TRBJ1-6 and V is TRBV28; 7 positions agree with TRBD1. Germline V gene lookup returns CDR1 MDHEN and CDR2 SYDVKM. The CDR3 extends over 16 amino acids. The V and J ends lost 4 bases and 5 bases, in that order; junction bases with no gene match: 8. Here the CDR3 reads CASSSPRGTDNSPLHF. CDR3 DNA sequence: TGTGCCAGCAGTTCCCCTCGAGGGACAGATAATTCACCCCTCCACTTT.

The V call is TRBV5-6, the J call TRBJ2-7, with D tentatively TRBD1 (5 bases). V was trimmed by 4 bases and J by 0 bases, leaving 11 bases between them. Germline CDR1 reads SGHDT; CDR2 reads YYEEEE. This CDR3 spans 14 amino acids. CDR3: CASSQGLPSYEQYF. In nucleotides, the CDR3 is TGTGCCAGCAGCCAGGGTCTACCCTCCTACGAGCAGTACTTC.

The chain carries TRBV2 and TRBJ1-5, with 7 bases identical to TRBD1. Trimming at V came to 5 bases and at J to 4 bases, leaving 8 bases not matched to a gene. Per germline, CDR1 SNHLY and CDR2 FYNNEI. The CDR3 runs 15 residues. The chain's CDR3 is CASSKTGTVNQPQHF. CDR3 sequence (DNA): TGTGCCAGCAGTAAAACCGGGACAGTTAATCAGCCCCAGCATTTT.

CDR3 in DNA: TGTGCCACCAGTGACTGGACAGGGTTAGGTGGCTACACCTTC. It is translated as CATSDWTGLGGYTF. The chain combines TRBV24-1 with TRBJ1-2; 8 bases align to TRBD1. V shed 4 bases and J 7 bases; nucleotides not matched to a gene: 7. Germline CDR1 is KGHDR and CDR2 is SFDVKD. The CDR3 totals 14 residues.

The V and J genes are TRBV4-1 and TRBJ1-2; D is undetermined. V was shortened by 0 bases and J by 1 base, with 9 bases between the two germline ends. This CDR3 is 15 amino acids long. Germline values: CDR1 MGHRA, CDR2 YSYEKL. Here the CDR3 DNA reads TGCGCCAGCAGCCAAGAGGAAAGGAGTAACTATGGCTACACCTTC. This codes for CASSQEERSNYGYTF.